The 11 T cell receptor beta chains listed next were all sequenced from one sample in a study of blood T cell repertoires in COVID-19. Using immunoSEQ multiplex PCR, the repertoire was profiled, and TCRdb retains in-frame clones only, with some absent. In the table there are more than 85,000 clones, more than 90% of which are singletons. Sequenced sample: peripheral blood. These TCRs come from a man aged 55-75 years with acute or convalescent COVID-19.

This chain uses TRBV9 with TRBJ1-2, with D perhaps TRBD1 (6 bases). Germline assignment: CDR1 SGDLS and CDR2 YYNGEE. The CDR3 totals 15 residues. V dropped 3 bases and J dropped 1 base, with 13 bases sitting between them. DNA for the CDR3: TGTGCCAGCAGCGCCGGGACAAAAGTTAACTATGGCTACACCTTC. It translates to CASSAGTKVNYGYTF.

The chain carries TRBV5-6 and TRBJ2-5; 12 bases map to TRBD2. V shed 5 bases, J shed 5 bases, and the junction held 7 bases outside the gene matches. In germline, CDR1 is SGHDT, CDR2 YYEEEE. This CDR3 region has 15 residues. As DNA, the CDR3 is TGTGCCAGCAGTTTGACTAGCGGGAGTGGGGAGACCCAGTACTTC. This codes for CASSLTSGSGETQYF.

This chain joins TRBV19 and TRBJ2-1; 11 nucleotides agree with TRBD2. Per the germline V gene, CDR1 is LNHDA and CDR2 is SQIVND (reference sequence). With V trimmed by 7 bases and J by 8 bases, 13 bases remained unmatched. The length of the CDR3 is 16 residues. The CDR3 coding sequence is TGTGCCAGTACCCACATAGCGGGAGGGCCTTTGGATGAGCAGTTCTTC. Translating it yields CASTHIAGGPLDEQFF. Based on the CDR3 plus reference TRBV19 and TRBJ2-1, the full variable domain is DGGITQSPKYLFRKEGQNVTLSCEQNLNHDAMYWYRQDPGQGLRLIYYSQIVNDFQKGDIAEGYSVSREKKESFPLTVTSAQKNPTAFYLCASTHIAGGPLDEQFFGPGTRLTVL.

This clone was picked up one time. The chain has TRBV27 and TRBJ2-7, with TRBD1 as a possible D gene (6 bases). V lost 3 bases and J 0 bases, leaving 15 bases between the germline ends. The CDR3 totals 16 residues. Looked up from germline, CDR1 is MNHEY and CDR2 is SMNVEV (reference sequence). CDR3 DNA: TGTGCCAGCAGTTTTTTGGACAGCTCCAGCTCCTACGAGCAGTACTTC. Translated: CASSFLDSSSSYEQYF.

This clone has a single count. The chain is built from TRBV6-6 and TRBJ2-1, with 14 bases aligning to TRBD2. This CDR3 has 17 residues. Germline V gene data show CDR1 as MNHNY and CDR2 as SVGAGI (reference sequence). With V trimmed by 5 bases and J by 9 bases, 12 bases remained unmatched. The CDR3: CASSPSTSGRALGEQFF. CDR3 nucleotides: TGTGCCAGCAGTCCCTCGACTAGCGGGAGGGCCCTGGGTGAGCAGTTCTTC.

This clone occurred a few times. The chain recombines TRBV6-6 with TRBJ1-2; 7 nucleotides line up with TRBD1. V gave up 6 bases and J gave up 6 bases; unmatched junction bases: 13. Germline CDR1 MNHNY, CDR2 SVGAGI (reference sequence). This CDR3 has 15 amino acids. The CDR3 reads CASRNRDSTLHGYTF. CDR3 nucleotide sequence: TGTGCCAGCAGGAACCGGGACAGTACACTCCATGGCTACACCTTC.

This chain joins TRBV7-2 and TRBJ2-7; 10 bases are a match to TRBD2. Per germline, CDR1 SGHTA and CDR2 FQGNSA. The junction had 4 bases not matched to a gene; V was cut back by 5 bases and J by 3 bases. This CDR3 contains 14 residues. This CDR3 reads CASSPGLAVYEQYF. As DNA, the CDR3 is TGTGCCAGCAGCCCCGGACTAGCGGTCTACGAGCAGTACTTC.

The chain is built from TRBV7-9 and TRBJ2-1; 15 positions agree with TRBD2. The germline V gene encodes CDR1 SEHNR and CDR2 FQNEAQ (reference sequence). This CDR3 region has 16 residues. J lost 5 bases, V lost 1 base, and 0 bases had no gene match. CDR3 loop: CASSLGTSGRDNEQFF. The CDR3 DNA reads as TGTGCCAGCAGCTTAGGGACTAGCGGGAGGGACAATGAGCAGTTCTTC.

The chain couples TRBV11-2 to TRBJ1-4; tentative D call: TRBD1 (6 bases). Germline V gene lookup returns CDR1 SGHAT and CDR2 FQNNGV. This CDR3 spans 14 amino acids. V lost 7 bases and J 5 bases, leaving 14 bases between the germline ends. CDR3 sequence: CASNGGARNEKLFF. The CDR3 bases are TGTGCCAGCAATGGGGGGGCGAGGAATGAAAAACTGTTTTTT.

This clone was observed a handful of times. This rearrangement joins TRBV7-3 to TRBJ1-1; no reliable D call. Trimming pared 2 bases from V and 1 base from J, leaving 8 bases between. The CDR3 contains 14 residues. Germline V gene lookup returns CDR1 SGHTA and CDR2 FQGTGA. The CDR3 DNA is TGTGCCAGCAGCTTAGACGGAGGGAACACTGAAGCTTTCTTT. Protein sequence: CASSLDGGNTEAFF.

CDR3 sequence (DNA): TGTGCCAGCAGCCAAAACAGCCCTGAAGCTTTCTTT. Its translation is CASSQNSPEAFF. The genes are TRBV7-9 and TRBJ1-1; D is undetermined. There are 12 residues in the CDR3. CDR1 and CDR2 (germline): SEHNR, FQNEAQ (reference sequence). Trimming removed 5 bases from V and 6 bases from J, with 10 bases in between.